One sample yielded the 26 T cell receptor beta chains listed below, sequenced in a study of T cells in localized non-small cell lung cancer. Method: immunoSEQ multiplex PCR; TCRdb's copy keeps in-frame clones and lacks some. This sample has 90,000 to 95,000 clones, with 80% to 90% found just once. Material: peripheral blood, obtained before any cancer treatment. These receptor sequences come from a man between 40 and 69 years old with stage I squamous cell lung carcinoma.

V usage is TRBV7-9 and J usage is TRBJ2-2, with D perhaps matching TRBD1 (7 bases). Trimming removed 4 bases from V and 1 base from J, with 13 bases in between. The germline gives CDR1 SEHNR, CDR2 FQNEAQ (reference sequence). This CDR3 has 16 residues. The CDR3: CASSSGGTVNTGELFF. CDR3 nucleotides: TGTGCCAGCAGCTCCGGAGGGACAGTGAACACCGGGGAGCTGTTTTTT.

The CDR3: CASRDTRPTEAFF. CDR3 in DNA: TGTGCCAGCAGGGACACCCGTCCCACTGAAGCTTTCTTT. This chain connects TRBV28 to TRBJ1-1; tentative D call: TRBD1 (5 bases). V was pared by 6 bases and J by 4 bases, with 12 bases between. Germline assignment: CDR1 MDHEN and CDR2 SYDVKM. The CDR3 contains 13 residues.

J is TRBJ1-6 and V is TRBV4-1; D remains unclear. There are 15 residues in the CDR3. Per the germline V gene, CDR1 is MGHRA and CDR2 is YSYEKL. The ends were cut back, 0 bases at V and 7 bases at J, with 10 bases in the middle. The CDR3 nucleotides are TGCGCCAGCAGCCAAGATGCAGGAGTGAATTCACCCCTCCACTTT. Residues: CASSQDAGVNSPLHF.

The chain uses TRBV7-4 and TRBJ2-7; no clear D gene. Germline-derived CDR1 and CDR2 are SGHVT and SQSDAQ. V lost 0 bases to trimming and J lost 6 bases, with 9 bases between them. CDR3 size: 13 residues. The CDR3 DNA follows: TGTGCCAGCAGCTTAGCTACTCCGACCGAGCAGTACTTC. It is translated as CASSLATPTEQYF.

The chain couples TRBV5-4 to TRBJ2-3, with D hard to call. V was pared by 10 bases and J by 2 bases, with 11 bases between. Germline V gene sequence: CDR1 SGHNT, CDR2 YYREEE (reference sequence). This CDR3 comprises 12 residues. The CDR3 spells CALADNTDTQYF. Written as DNA, the CDR3 is TGTGCCTTAGCAGACAACACAGATACGCAGTATTTT.

This chain links TRBV5-8 with TRBJ1-1; TRBD1 is a possible D gene (5 bases). V dropped 2 bases and J dropped 5 bases, with 7 bases sitting between them. CDR3 length: 12 amino acids. Germline-derived CDR1 and CDR2 are SGHTS and YDEGEE. CDR3 in DNA: TGTGCCAGCAGCTTTAGGGGTACTGAAGCTTTCTTT. Translated: CASSFRGTEAFF.

V and J are TRBV18 and TRBJ1-5, with no clear D. V lost 6 bases, J lost 5 bases, and 20 bases lay in between. The germline gives CDR1 KGHSH, CDR2 LQKENI. This CDR3 comprises 16 residues. The CDR3 bases are TGTGCCAGCTCCCAAGGGCATCCGGCCCTTGATCAGCCCCAGCATTTT. It yields the protein CASSQGHPALDQPQHF.

The genes are TRBV6-6 and TRBJ2-1; D ambiguous. Per germline, CDR1 MNHNY and CDR2 SVGAGI (reference sequence). The V end was cut by 5 bases, the J end by 5 bases, with 4 bases between. The CDR3 runs 11 residues. CDR3 loop: CASSGNNEQFF. The DNA of the CDR3 is TGTGCCAGCAGTGGGAACAATGAGCAGTTCTTC.

V gene TRBV27 combines with J gene TRBJ1-2; D is undetermined. V lost 0 bases and J lost 6, with 8 bases in between. CDR3 size: 13 residues. Germline values: CDR1 MNHEY, CDR2 SMNVEV (reference sequence). The CDR3 sequence is CASSLSGRHGYTF. CDR3 DNA sequence: TGTGCCAGCAGTTTATCGGGGAGGCATGGCTACACCTTC.

The V call is TRBV10-3, the J call TRBJ2-6, with a possible D match to TRBD1 (5 bases). Germline V gene sequence: CDR1 ENHRY, CDR2 SYGVKD. Trimming took 8 bases from V and 0 from J, leaving 11 bases between them. This CDR3 region has 15 residues. CDR3 sequence (DNA): TGTGCCATCCAGGGCGTTTTCTCTGGGGCCAACGTCCTGACTTTC. Translation: CAIQGVFSGANVLTF.

The chain employs TRBV5-4 and TRBJ2-7; D may be TRBD1 (5 bases). The ends were cut back, 4 bases at V and 5 bases at J, with 16 bases in the middle. This CDR3 region has 14 residues. The germline CDR1 and CDR2 sequences are SGHNT and YYREEE (reference sequence). Here the CDR3 DNA reads TGTGCCAGCAGCCTGACAGAAAGAAATAACGAGCAGTACTTC. Its translation: CASSLTERNNEQYF.

The rearrangement links TRBV7-2 to TRBJ1-4, with a weak D call TRBD1 (5 bases). Germline V gene data show CDR1 as SGHTA and CDR2 as FQGNSA. V lost 5 bases and J 5 bases, leaving 15 bases between the germline ends. The CDR3 is 15 residues long. The CDR3 region has the DNA TGTGCCAGCAGCCCCGTCGAGGGGTTAAATGAAAAACTGTTTTTT. Its protein product is CASSPVEGLNEKLFF.

V usage is TRBV7-9 and J usage is TRBJ1-3; D perhaps matches TRBD1 (6 bases). The CDR3 runs to 15 residues. Germline assignment: CDR1 SEHNR and CDR2 FQNEAQ (reference sequence). V was pared by 3 bases and J by 0 bases, with 9 bases between. Here the CDR3 reads CASSFSTGSGNTIYF. CDR3 coding DNA: TGTGCCAGCAGCTTCTCGACAGGCTCTGGAAACACCATATATTTT.

This clone was counted a single time. V usage is TRBV18 and J usage is TRBJ2-7; D is ambiguous. The CDR3 runs to 14 residues. Trimming pared 2 bases from V and 4 bases from J, leaving 12 bases between. Germline CDR1 is KGHSH and CDR2 is LQKENI. CDR3 nucleotides: TGTGCCAGCTCACCAATTGGGTCTCATTACGAGCAGTACTTC. Its translation is CASSPIGSHYEQYF.

This chain connects TRBV7-9 to TRBJ1-2, with D unclear. Germline V gene data show CDR1 as SEHNR and CDR2 as FQNEAQ (reference sequence). This CDR3 region has 11 residues. The V end lost 5 bases, the J end lost 6 bases, and 7 bases lay between the germline ends. CDR3 in DNA: TGTGCCAGCAGCCCCCAGGATGGCTACACCTTC. This translates into CASSPQDGYTF.

This clone has just one count. V is TRBV9 and J is TRBJ1-4; D gene unclear. Trimming stripped 4 bases from V and 8 bases from J, with 15 bases between. CDR1 and CDR2 from the germline V gene are SGDLS and YYNGEE. This CDR3 comprises 14 residues. The CDR3 coding sequence is TGTGCCAGCAGCCCCCGGACTGGCAGGGAAAAACTGTTTTTT. It is translated as CASSPRTGREKLFF.

The V gene is TRBV6-6, the J gene TRBJ2-1; D is perhaps TRBD2 (6 bases). This CDR3 spans 15 amino acids. The germline CDR1 and CDR2 sequences are MNHNY and SVGAGI (reference sequence). V gave up 1 base and J gave up 8 bases, with 15 bases separating them. CDR3 sequence reads: CASSYLRGPVDEQFF. In DNA, the CDR3 is TGTGCCAGCAGTTACTTGCGGGGCCCTGTAGATGAGCAGTTCTTC.

V and J are TRBV5-6 and TRBJ2-7, with D perhaps matching TRBD1 (5 bases). This CDR3 contains 11 residues. Per the germline V gene, CDR1 is SGHDT and CDR2 is YYEEEE. V gave up 4 bases and J gave up 3 bases, with 5 bases separating them. The DNA for the CDR3 is TGTGCCAGCAGCAGGGGCTACGAGCAGTACTTC. Residues: CASSRGYEQYF. The entire variable domain, with the rest obtained from reference TRBV5-6 and TRBJ2-7, is as follows: DAGVTQSPTHLIKTRGQQVTLRCSPKSGHDTVSWYQQALGQGPQFIFQYYEEEERQRGNFPDRFSGHQFPNYSSELNVNALLLGDSALYLCASSRGYEQYFGPGTRLTVT.

V and J are TRBV5-1 and TRBJ2-3; 10 bases align to TRBD2. The CDR3 is 17 residues long. Germline V gene lookup returns CDR1 SGHRS and CDR2 YFSETQ. V trimming: 0 bases; J trimming: 5 bases; junction bases outside the gene matches: 9. The CDR3: CASSLVASGGLGDTQYF. CDR3 DNA sequence: TGCGCCAGCAGCTTGGTCGCTAGCGGGGGCCTAGGAGATACGCAGTATTTT.

The genes are TRBV5-1 and TRBJ2-2; a possible D gene is TRBD2 (6 bases). The germline V gene has CDR1 SGHRS and CDR2 YFSETQ. The CDR3 has 16 amino acids. Deletions cut 1 base from V and 0 bases from J, with 10 bases between. Written as DNA, the CDR3 is TGCGCCAGCAGCTTGCCGACTAGTGCGAACACCGGGGAGCTGTTTTTT. It translates to CASSLPTSANTGELFF.

The V and J genes are TRBV27 and TRBJ1-2; TRBD1 matches at 8 bases. CDR1 and CDR2 from the germline V gene are MNHEY and SMNVEV (reference sequence). The CDR3 extends over 14 amino acids. With 3 bases clipped from V and 8 bases from J, the junction kept 8 bases outside the gene matches. This chain's CDR3 is CASSFRGQKGGYTF. For the CDR3, the DNA is TGTGCCAGCAGTTTCAGGGGGCAAAAAGGCGGCTACACCTTC.

The chain recombines TRBV4-2 with TRBJ1-5; no clear D. The CDR3 extends over 15 amino acids. Per the germline V gene, CDR1 is LGHNA and CDR2 is YNFKEQ. Trimming left V 0 bases short and J 6 bases short, with 12 bases between. The DNA of the CDR3 is TGTGCCAGCAGCCAAGATGTTATGCGGGGTCAGCCCCAGCATTTT. Its protein is CASSQDVMRGQPQHF.

In DNA, the CDR3 is TGTGCCAGCAGCCCTCGAGGTGGTTCCTACAATGAGCAGTTCTTC. Translation: CASSPRGGSYNEQFF. V usage is TRBV7-9 and J usage is TRBJ2-1; D gene ambiguous. Germline V lookup: CDR1 SEHNR, CDR2 FQNEAQ (reference sequence). There are 15 residues in the CDR3. V was shortened by 5 bases and J by 1 base, with 12 bases between the two germline ends.

The chain couples TRBV5-8 to TRBJ1-5, with a weak D call TRBD1 (5 bases). Germline V gene data show CDR1 as SGHTS and CDR2 as YDEGEE. V dropped 4 bases and J dropped 0 bases, with 11 bases sitting between them. CDR3 size: 15 residues. The CDR3 region is CASSVDSYSNQPQHF. The CDR3 region has the DNA TGTGCCAGCAGCGTTGACAGCTATAGCAATCAGCCCCAGCATTTT.

This chain connects TRBV29-1 to TRBJ1-1, with D possibly matching TRBD1 (6 bases). Deletions cut 5 bases from V and 8 bases from J, with 12 bases between. CDR1 and CDR2 from the germline V gene are SQVTM and ANQGSEA. CDR3 size: 11 residues. This chain's CDR3 is CSVREGEEAFF. The CDR3 nucleotides are TGCAGCGTTCGAGAGGGGGAAGAAGCTTTCTTT.

The chain recombines TRBV28 with TRBJ1-2; 7 positions agree with TRBD1. Germline CDR1 is MDHEN and CDR2 is SYDVKM. V lost 6 bases to trimming and J lost 2 bases; unmatched junction nucleotides: 12. This CDR3 region has 16 residues. Here the CDR3 reads CASSLLGAGGNYGYTF. The DNA of the CDR3 is TGTGCCAGCAGCTTACTGGGTGCAGGGGGAAACTATGGCTACACCTTC.